The rows below give T cell receptor beta chains drawn from one sample of a study of T cells in Graves' hyperthyroidism and ophthalmopathy. One entry per CDR3 protein, called by TCRdb with MiXCR from the multiplex PCR reads. The top ten clones hold less than 35% of a sample with 700,000 to 850,000 distinct CDR3 sequences, 35% of them seen once. Sequencing used blood. Receptors originate from a woman between 40 and 55 years old with Graves' hyperthyroidism. CDR3s include the opening cysteine and the closing phenylalanine or tryptophan. Fields, in order: V gene, J gene, D gene, clone size, CDR3 protein, CDR3 DNA. D genes are given only for firm matches. Clone size is not always given. Where it is, it says once, few, many or a class for expanded clones.

TRBV7-3	TRBJ1-3	.	.	CASSLFRMNPGRLSGNTIYF	TGTGCCAGCAGCTTATTCCGGATGAATCCAGGGCGGCTTAGTGGAAACACCATATATTTT
TRBV7-8	TRBJ1-4	TRBD1	many	CASSSRQGNEKLFF	TGTGCCAGCAGCTCAAGACAGGGCAATGAAAAACTGTTTTTT
TRBV10-3	TRBJ2-6	.	few	CASRAQGLTIGGANVLTF	TGTGCCAGCAGAGCTCAGGGACTGACTATAGGTGGGGCCAACGTCCTGACTTTC
TRBV7-2	TRBJ2-5	.	.	CASSYPDRQTQYF	TGTGCCAGCAGCTACCCGGACAGACAGACCCAGTACTTC
TRBV7-2	TRBJ2-7	TRBD1	.	CAGSSTGQGTTYEQYF	TGTGCCGGCAGCTCCACGGGACAGGGGACCACCTACGAGCAGTACTTC
TRBV6-5	TRBJ1-4	TRBD1	.	CASSYSRTGGEKLFF	TGTGCCAGCAGTTACTCGAGGACAGGGGGAGAAAAACTGTTTTTT
TRBV28	TRBJ1-1	.	.	CASSLSWTTFF	TGTGCCAGCAGTTTAAGTTGGACAACTTTCTTT
TRBV29-1	TRBJ2-6	.	.	CSVVRGASNVLTF	TGCAGCGTTGTACGGGGGGCTAGCAACGTCCTGACTTTC
TRBV2	TRBJ1-2	TRBD1	.	CASNEDAGGTAWAYGYTF	TGTGCCAGCAATGAGGACGCAGGGGGCACTGCTTGGGCCTATGGCTACACCTTC
TRBV4-2	TRBJ1-1	.	few	CASSQERGAFDTEAFF	TGTGCCAGCAGCCAAGAGAGGGGCGCCTTTGACACTGAAGCTTTCTTT
TRBV29-1	TRBJ1-5	.	.	CSISTSGGAGETQHF	TGCAGCATTTCGACTAGCGGGGGGGCCGGGGAGACCCAGCATTTT
TRBV5-1	TRBJ2-2	.	.	CASRRDTGQLFF	TGCGCCAGCAGACGGGACACCGGGCAGCTGTTTTTT
TRBV7-9	TRBJ1-2	TRBD1	few	CASSRQGIKQPTF	TGTGCCAGCAGCCGACAGGGCATTAAACAACCCACCTTC
TRBV9	TRBJ2-7	TRBD2	.	CASSVGGRAHEQYF	TGTGCCAGCAGCGTAGGAGGGAGGGCCCACGAGCAGTACTTC
TRBV7-8	TRBJ1-6	.	many	CASSLFNGTPDSPLHF	TGTGCCAGCAGCTTATTTAACGGAACACCAGATTCACCCCTCCACTTT
TRBV12-3/TRBV12-4	TRBJ1-2	TRBD1	.	CASSDRDRVKYGYTF	TGTGCCAGCAGTGACCGGGACAGGGTTAAGTATGGCTACACCTTC
TRBV7-8	TRBJ2-3	TRBD1	.	CASSLFGSTGGSTDTQYF	TGTGCCAGCAGCTTATTTGGGTCCACAGGGGGGAGCACAGATACGCAGTATTTT
TRBV10-3	TRBJ1-6	TRBD1	few	CAISGDSNYNSPLHF	TGTGCCATCAGTGGGGACAGCAACTATAATTCACCCCTCCACTTT
TRBV9	TRBJ1-2	.	.	CASSEGLRQYGYTF	TGTGCCAGCAGCGAGGGGCTCAGACAGTATGGCTACACCTTC
TRBV9	TRBJ2-1	TRBD2	few	CASSVQVGSGSSYNEQFF	TGTGCCAGCAGCGTCCAAGTGGGGAGCGGGAGCTCCTACAATGAGCAGTTCTTC
TRBV4-1	TRBJ1-1	.	few	CASNGVNTEAFF	TGCGCCAGCAATGGGGTGAACACTGAAGCTTTCTTT
TRBV6-6	TRBJ1-5	.	few	CASISWGGVSNQPQHF	TGTGCCAGCATCTCTTGGGGGGGCGTAAGCAATCAGCCCCAGCATTTT
TRBV6-6	TRBJ1-2	.	many	CASSYSQQDYGYTF	TGTGCCAGCAGTTACTCGCAACAGGACTATGGCTACACCTTC
TRBV4-2	TRBJ1-4	.	few	CASSRSGTQNQGEKLFF	TGTGCCAGCAGCCGATCCGGGACTCAAAATCAAGGTGAAAAACTGTTTTTT
TRBV20-1	TRBJ2-7	TRBD2	.	CSASEAGGTHEQYF	TGCAGTGCTAGTGAGGCGGGAGGAACCCACGAGCAGTACTTC
TRBV10-2	TRBJ2-3	.	few	CASSEQGRDTQYF	TGCGCCAGCAGTGAACAGGGCAGAGATACGCAGTATTTT
TRBV3-1	TRBJ1-5	TRBD1	few	CASSPGTADQPQHF	TGTGCCAGCAGCCCCGGGACAGCCGATCAGCCCCAGCATTTT
TRBV7-9	TRBJ2-3	TRBD2	.	CASSLASGSGTQYF	TGTGCCAGCAGCTTAGCCAGCGGGAGTGGTACGCAGTATTTT
TRBV10-3	TRBJ2-5	TRBD2	.	CAISEVVGGMRETQYF	TGTGCCATCAGTGAGGTCGTGGGAGGGATGCGAGAGACCCAGTACTTC
TRBV19	TRBJ1-1	TRBD1	many	CASKERTGGAYTEAFF	TGTGCCAGCAAGGAAAGGACAGGGGGCGCGTACACTGAAGCTTTCTTT